This record covers a single T cell receptor (beta chain). What it recognizes is unknown. Mismatch with germline at one junction end may stem from a read error. The CDR3 extends over 22 amino acids. Germline CDR1 reads SGHVS; CDR2 reads FQNEAQ. The source of the sample is a study of CD8+CD57+ T cells in acquired aplastic anemia. Background on the study: DNA per sorted CD4+ or CD8+ sample ranged about 0.2 to 30 ug, averaging about 3.4 ug. Study-level findings and limits: Common to patients and controls were roughly 30 CD8+ CDR3 sequences.

Previously, flow cytometry had revealed CD8+CD57+ cell expansion in the patients chosen for sequencing. Genomic DNA served as template for TCR beta VDJ and CDR3 profiling. From the reads, TCRdb called clonotypes with MiXCR, one entry per CDR3 protein. Among 450,000 to 550,000 distinct CDR3 sequences, over 25% were seen once, and the ten largest hold 0.8% to 0.85%. The rearrangement uses TRBV7-8 and TRBJ1-5, with D possibly matching TRBD1 (5 bases). The specimen sequenced was sorted CD4+, CD8+, or CD8+CD57+ T cells (not recorded which) from PBMCs. The sequence derives from a human donor with aplastic anemia. CDR3 protein: CASSFWQQSYPGGFYSNQPQHF. DNA of the CDR3: TGTGCCAGCAGCTTTTGGCAGCAGTCCTACCCCGGGGGTTTCTATAGCAACCAGCCCCAGCATTTT.